This T cell receptor beta chain was recovered during a study of blood T cell repertoires in COVID-19. As for the study in general: From T cells, B-cell-depleted T cells, or PBMCs came the material, which was cDNA or gDNA.

This clone was counted only a few times. The V end was cut by 2 bases, the J end by 1 base, with 9 bases between. CDR3 size: 15 residues. Per the original data handling: Reference gene primers were amplified, and this amplification served to estimate nucleated cell counts. Repertoires were generated with immunoSEQ multiplex PCR, while TCRdb's copy carries only in-frame clones and drops some. That table furnishes V, J and clone size, whereas the DNA furnished D and trimming. The data contain about 76,000 clones, roughly nine tenths of them singletons. Sequenced material: peripheral blood. The V call is TRBV23-1, the J call TRBJ1-3, with D unclear. TRBV23-1 is designated an ORF whose function remains uncertain. This receptor was taken from a human donor in a cohort sampled during active COVID-19. CDR3 DNA sequence: TGCGCCAGCAGTCAACTCCCCAGATCTGGAAACACCATATATTTT. Amino acids: CASSQLPRSGNTIYF.